The present T cell receptor beta chain was sequenced within a study of control samples from healthy donors and cancer patients. Method: immunoSEQ multiplex PCR; TCRdb's copy keeps in-frame clones and lacks some. The sample contains under 200,000 clones, roughly 94% of which appear only once. This CDR3 is 17 amino acids long. The germline V gene encodes CDR1 LGHNA and CDR2 YSLEER. The V end was cut by 0 bases, the J end by 4 bases, with 16 bases between. The sample was PBMCs. The chain uses TRBV4-3 and TRBJ2-1; D remains unclear. The TCR originated in a man aged 60 to 69 with colorectal cancer. The CDR3 nucleotides read TGCGCCAGCAGCCAAGACAAGCTACACAACGAGTACAATGAGCAGTTCTTC. This translates into CASSQDKLHNEYNEQFF.